The clone carrying this T cell receptor beta chain has a count of ten or more. Its antigen remains unknown. Documented time point: newly diagnosed GD, antithyroid drugs for less than 3 months. PBMC-extracted RNA yielded the TCR library. American Thyroid Association guidelines served as the basis for diagnosing Graves' disease. A peripheral blood sample, around 8.5 milliliters in volume, was drawn into EDTA tubes. In building TCR beta libraries, iRepertoire HTBI primers were used together with Arm-PCR of CDR3 regions. TCRdb reprocessed the multiplex PCR reads via MiXCR and lists one record per CDR3 protein. The sample records about 530,000 distinct CDR3 sequences, approximately 16% being singletons. These data originate in a study of regulatory T cells in long-lasting Graves disease. Study summary: Graves' patients with a new diagnosis had received antithyroid drugs under 3 months. The study's findings and limits: With a small sample size, accuracy may have been reduced.

V dropped 2 bases and J dropped 7; count of bases not matched to a gene: 9. The CDR3 runs 15 residues. Germline lookup yields CDR1 LNHNV and CDR2 YYDKDF (reference sequence). This sample was shared with a second study, whose subject was T cells in Graves' hyperthyroidism and ophthalmopathy.

This TCR was sampled from a woman aged 35-65 years with Graves disease. Material: peripheral blood mononuclear cells (PBMCs), obtained at new diagnosis, from a patient treated with antithyroid drugs. The chain has TRBV15 and TRBJ2-7; 9 bases align to TRBD1. The CDR3 DNA sequence: TGTGCCACCAGCAGACGGACAGGGGCCGGAGGGGAGCAGTACTTC. Its protein is CATSRRTGAGGEQYF.